The subject of this entry is one T cell receptor (beta chain). Its antigen is still unknown. The data are from a study of vaccination and CD4 T cells after COVID-19. The overall study: A CEFX pool, an HIV-1 Nef pool, or else no peptide went into the control cultures. Study-level results: In convalescent patients, a median around 87% of reactive clones appeared only post-vaccination.

The Oncomine TCR Beta short-read assay sequenced DNA from cultured CD4+ T cells. Using the QIAamp micro DNA kit, genomic DNA was extracted from the CD4+ T cells that had been cultured. Each CDR3 protein is one row after TCRdb ran MiXCR on the PCR reads. The sample has some 15,000 distinct CDR3 sequences, more than 40% seen once. Specified time point: late sampling 161 to 241 days after vaccination in a few convalescent patients. Noted treatment: roughly 10-day PBMC culture with coronavirus spike peptide pools or control peptides (ViraFEST assay). ViraFEST expanded antigen-specific T cells with peptide pools, then sequenced TCRs. The CDR3 runs to 12 residues. Germline lookup yields CDR1 SGHRS and CDR2 YFSETQ. Trimming took 7 bases from V and 1 from J, leaving 8 bases between them.

V is TRBV5-1 and J is TRBJ1-1; D is unresolved. The TCR was taken from a human donor who had recovered from COVID-19. The sample here was CD4+ T cells from blood, cultured in vitro, taken about 7 months after SARS-CoV-2 vaccination. The CDR3 sequence: CASSEPNTEAFF. CDR3 DNA: TGCGCCAGCTCTGAGCCGAACACTGAAGCTTTCTTT.